The clone carrying this TCR beta chain was seen more than once but under ten times. The antigen is undetermined. Method: immunoSEQ multiplex PCR; TCRdb's copy keeps in-frame clones and lacks some. The profile shows 25,000 or so clones, more than 75% of them singletons. These data are taken from a study of graft-versus-host responses after intestinal transplantation. CDR3 size: 14 residues. CDR1 and CDR2 from the germline V gene are MNHEY and SVGAGI. V was pared by 1 base and J by 5 bases, with 12 bases between. This sample comprised unstimulated CD4+ T cells sorted from spleen or lymph node cells, obtained before intestinal transplant. The source is a human donor who received an intestinal transplant. This chain links TRBV6-5 with TRBJ2-7; D is possibly TRBD1 or TRBD2 (5 bases each). CDR3 region: CASSYWGSDHEQYF. CDR3 sequence (DNA): TGTGCCAGCAGTTACTGGGGGTCGGATCACGAGCAGTACTTC.